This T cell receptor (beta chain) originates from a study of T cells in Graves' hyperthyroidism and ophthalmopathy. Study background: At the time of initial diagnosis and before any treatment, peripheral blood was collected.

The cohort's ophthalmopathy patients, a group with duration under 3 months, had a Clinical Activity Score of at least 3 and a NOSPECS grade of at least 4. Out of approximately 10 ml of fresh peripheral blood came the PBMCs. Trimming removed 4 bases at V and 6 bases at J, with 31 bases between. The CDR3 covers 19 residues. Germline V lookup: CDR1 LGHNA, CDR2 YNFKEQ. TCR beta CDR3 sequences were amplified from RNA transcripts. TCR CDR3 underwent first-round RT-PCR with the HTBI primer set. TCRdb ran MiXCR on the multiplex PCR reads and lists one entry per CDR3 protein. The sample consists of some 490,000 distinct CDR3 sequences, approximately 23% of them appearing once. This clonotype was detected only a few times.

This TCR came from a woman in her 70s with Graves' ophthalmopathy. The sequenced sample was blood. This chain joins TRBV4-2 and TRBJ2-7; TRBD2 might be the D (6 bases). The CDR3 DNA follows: TGTGCCAGCAGCCCCCGACCATCGGGGGACTTGGGTTTAGGAGTCGAGCAGTACTTC. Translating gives CASSPRPSGDLGLGVEQYF.